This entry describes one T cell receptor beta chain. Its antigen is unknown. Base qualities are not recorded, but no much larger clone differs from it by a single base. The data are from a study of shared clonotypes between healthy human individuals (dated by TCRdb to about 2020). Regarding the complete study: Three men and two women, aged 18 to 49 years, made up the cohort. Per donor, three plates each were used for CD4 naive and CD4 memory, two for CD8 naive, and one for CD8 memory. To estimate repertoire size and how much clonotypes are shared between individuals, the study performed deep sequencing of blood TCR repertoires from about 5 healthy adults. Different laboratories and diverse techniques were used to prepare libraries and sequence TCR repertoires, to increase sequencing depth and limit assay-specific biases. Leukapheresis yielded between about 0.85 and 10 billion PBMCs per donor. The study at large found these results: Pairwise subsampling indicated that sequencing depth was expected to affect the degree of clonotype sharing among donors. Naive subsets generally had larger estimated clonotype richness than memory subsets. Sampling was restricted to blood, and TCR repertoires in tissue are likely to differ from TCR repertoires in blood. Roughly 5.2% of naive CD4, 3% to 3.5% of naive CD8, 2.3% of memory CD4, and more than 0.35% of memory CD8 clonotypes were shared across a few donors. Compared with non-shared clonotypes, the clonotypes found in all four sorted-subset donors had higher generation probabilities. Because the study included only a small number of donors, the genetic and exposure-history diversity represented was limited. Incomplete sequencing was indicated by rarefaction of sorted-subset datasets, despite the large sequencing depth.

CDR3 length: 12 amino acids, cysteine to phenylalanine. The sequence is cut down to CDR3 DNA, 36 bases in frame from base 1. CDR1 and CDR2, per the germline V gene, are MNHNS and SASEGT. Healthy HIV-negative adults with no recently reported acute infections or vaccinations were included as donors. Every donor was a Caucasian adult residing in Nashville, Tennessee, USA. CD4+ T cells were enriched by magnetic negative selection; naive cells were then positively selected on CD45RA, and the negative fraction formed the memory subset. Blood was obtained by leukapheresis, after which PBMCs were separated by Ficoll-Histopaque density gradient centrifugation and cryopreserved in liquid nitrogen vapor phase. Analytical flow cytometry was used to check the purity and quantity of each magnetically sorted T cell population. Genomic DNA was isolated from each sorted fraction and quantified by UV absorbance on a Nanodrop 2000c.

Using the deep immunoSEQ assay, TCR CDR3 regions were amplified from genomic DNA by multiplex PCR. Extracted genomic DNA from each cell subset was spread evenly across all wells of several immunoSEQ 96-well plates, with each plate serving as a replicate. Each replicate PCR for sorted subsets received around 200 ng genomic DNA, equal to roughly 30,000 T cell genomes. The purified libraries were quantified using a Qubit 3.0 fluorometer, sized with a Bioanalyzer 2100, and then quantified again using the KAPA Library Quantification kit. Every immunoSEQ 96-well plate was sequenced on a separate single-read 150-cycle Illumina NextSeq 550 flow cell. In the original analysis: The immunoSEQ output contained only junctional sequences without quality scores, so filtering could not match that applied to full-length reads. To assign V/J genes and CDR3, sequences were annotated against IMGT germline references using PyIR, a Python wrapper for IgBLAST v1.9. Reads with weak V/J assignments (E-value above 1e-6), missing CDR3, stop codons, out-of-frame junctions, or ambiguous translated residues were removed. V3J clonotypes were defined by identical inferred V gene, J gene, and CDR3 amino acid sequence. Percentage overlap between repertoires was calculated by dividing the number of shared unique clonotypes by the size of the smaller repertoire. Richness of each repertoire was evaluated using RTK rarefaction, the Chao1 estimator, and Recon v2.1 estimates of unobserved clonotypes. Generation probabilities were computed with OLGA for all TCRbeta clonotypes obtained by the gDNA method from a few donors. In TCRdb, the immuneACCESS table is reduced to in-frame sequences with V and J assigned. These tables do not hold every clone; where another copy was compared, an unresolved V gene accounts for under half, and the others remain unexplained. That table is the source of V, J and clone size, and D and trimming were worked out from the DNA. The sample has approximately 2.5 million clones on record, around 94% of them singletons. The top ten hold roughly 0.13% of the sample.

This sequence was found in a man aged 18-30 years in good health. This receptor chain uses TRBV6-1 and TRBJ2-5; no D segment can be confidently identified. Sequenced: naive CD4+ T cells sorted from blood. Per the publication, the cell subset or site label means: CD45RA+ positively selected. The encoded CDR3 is CASASRAETQYF. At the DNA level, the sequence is TGTGCTTCTGCCTCTCGAGCAGAGACCCAGTACTTC.